This TCR beta chain was documented in a study of neurological immune-mediated disorders. Germline V gene sequence: CDR1 SGHVS, CDR2 FNYEAQ. The CDR3 has 13 amino acids. V lost 0 bases to trimming and J lost 8 bases, with 8 bases between them. This clonotype was observed many times. Its antigen remains unknown. The authors produced cDNA by 5'RACE using 10-nucleotide random UMIs. In TCRdb, the 5' RACE reads were re-called with MiXCR into one record per CDR3 protein. The sample shows about 66,000 distinct CDR3 sequences, 3.5% to 5% of them seen only once. Study outcomes and limitations: Phylogenetic grouping assigned the repertoires of 18 of 34 multiple sclerosis patients to a single related-CDR3 cluster, representing a possible signature. The multiple sclerosis repertoire cluster had no association with any clinical or MRI feature.

Sequencing used PBMCs. The TCR was taken from a man aged 25 to 40 with multiple sclerosis. The J gene is TRBJ2-1, the V gene TRBV7-6; no definite D call. The CDR3 sequence is CASSLAVVDEQFF. In DNA form, the CDR3 reads TGTGCCAGCAGCTTAGCGGTAGTCGATGAGCAGTTCTTC.